Listed below are T cell receptor beta chains from one sample, sequenced in a study of cytomegalovirus exposure and HLA in healthy donors. Assay used: immunoSEQ multiplex PCR; TCRdb lists only in-frame clones, some missing. The sample has about 100,000 clones; around 63% are singletons. The sequenced sample consisted of PBMCs. These receptors came from a human donor in good health. The CDR3 runs from the conserved cysteine through the conserved F or W. The order of the fields is clone size, J gene, D gene, V gene, CDR3 protein, CDR3 DNA. The D gene is left open where the match is weak. Expanded clones are given a class, and other clones once, few, many or no size at all.

clone size: few
J gene: TRBJ1-3
D gene: NA
V gene: TRBV5-1
CDR3 protein: CASSERPFSGNTIYF
CDR3 DNA: TGCGCCAGCAGCGAGCGACCGTTCTCTGGAAACACCATATATTTT

clone size: NA
J gene: TRBJ2-7
D gene: TRBD2
V gene: TRBV27
CDR3 protein: CASSLWGGEQYF
CDR3 DNA: TGTGCCAGCAGTTTATGGGGGGGCGAGCAGTACTTC

clone size: NA
J gene: TRBJ2-2
D gene: NA
V gene: TRBV18
CDR3 protein: CAAQQGPGELFF
CDR3 DNA: TGTGCTGCGCAACAGGGTCCCGGGGAGCTGTTTTTT

clone size: NA
J gene: TRBJ1-2
D gene: TRBD1
V gene: TRBV29-1
CDR3 protein: CSVDETGVYGYTF
CDR3 DNA: TGCAGCGTTGACGAGACAGGGGTCTATGGCTACACCTTC

clone size: NA
J gene: TRBJ2-3
D gene: TRBD2
V gene: TRBV6-1
CDR3 protein: CASSEVPLGLAGGWSTDTQYF
CDR3 DNA: TGTGCCAGCAGTGAAGTCCCCTTGGGACTAGCGGGAGGGTGGAGCACAGATACGCAGTATTTT

clone size: few
J gene: TRBJ2-1
D gene: NA
V gene: TRBV4-1
CDR3 protein: CASSQVGGGDEQFF
CDR3 DNA: TGCGCCAGCAGCCAAGTGGGGGGGGGCGATGAGCAGTTCTTC

clone size: NA
J gene: TRBJ2-7
D gene: NA
V gene: TRBV2
CDR3 protein: CASTGGTPYEQYF
CDR3 DNA: TGTGCCAGCACCGGCGGGACCCCCTACGAGCAGTACTTC

clone size: few
J gene: TRBJ2-7
D gene: NA
V gene: TRBV15
CDR3 protein: CATSRARQAVYGEQYF
CDR3 DNA: TGTGCCACCAGCAGAGCGCGACAGGCAGTGTATGGGGAGCAGTACTTC

clone size: NA
J gene: TRBJ2-7
D gene: TRBD1
V gene: TRBV5-1
CDR3 protein: CASSWGPGTGYEQYF
CDR3 DNA: TGCGCCAGCAGCTGGGGTCCCGGGACAGGGTACGAGCAGTACTTC

clone size: few
J gene: TRBJ2-2
D gene: NA
V gene: TRBV27
CDR3 protein: CASSNQTGLNTGELFF
CDR3 DNA: TGTGCCAGCAGCAACCAAACGGGACTGAACACCGGGGAGCTGTTTTTT

clone size: NA
J gene: TRBJ2-1
D gene: NA
V gene: TRBV7-6
CDR3 protein: CASSLRSPAEQFF
CDR3 DNA: TGTGCCAGCAGCTTACGTTCACCAGCGGAGCAGTTCTTC

clone size: NA
J gene: TRBJ2-1
D gene: NA
V gene: TRBV4-2
CDR3 protein: CASSQDAFEQFF
CDR3 DNA: TGTGCCAGCAGCCAAGATGCGTTTGAGCAGTTCTTC

clone size: once
J gene: TRBJ2-3
D gene: NA
V gene: TRBV6-1
CDR3 protein: CASSDFRQDTQYF
CDR3 DNA: TGTGCCAGCAGTGATTTCAGGCAAGATACGCAGTATTTT

clone size: NA
J gene: TRBJ2-3
D gene: TRBD1
V gene: TRBV5-5
CDR3 protein: CASSLVWTGGTDTQYF
CDR3 DNA: TGTGCCAGCAGCTTGGTTTGGACAGGGGGCACAGATACGCAGTATTTT

clone size: NA
J gene: TRBJ2-7
D gene: TRBD2
V gene: TRBV27
CDR3 protein: CASSAGGLSYEQYF
CDR3 DNA: TGTGCCAGCTCAGCGGGAGGTTTGTCCTACGAGCAGTACTTC

clone size: NA
J gene: TRBJ2-1
D gene: TRBD2
V gene: TRBV4-1
CDR3 protein: CASSQEGLAGGPNEQFF
CDR3 DNA: TGCGCCAGCAGCCAAGAGGGGCTAGCGGGAGGACCTAATGAGCAGTTCTTC

clone size: NA
J gene: TRBJ2-1
D gene: NA
V gene: TRBV4-1
CDR3 protein: CASSQGPFLTRGSYNEQFF
CDR3 DNA: TGCGCCAGCAGCCAAGGGCCCTTCTTGACGCGAGGAAGTTACAATGAGCAGTTCTTC

clone size: NA
J gene: TRBJ2-1
D gene: TRBD2
V gene: TRBV4-1
CDR3 protein: CASSPGDAGANNEQFF
CDR3 DNA: TGCGCCAGCAGCCCCGGGGATGCGGGAGCGAACAATGAGCAGTTCTTC

clone size: NA
J gene: TRBJ1-5
D gene: TRBD1
V gene: TRBV19
CDR3 protein: CASSIVGGRQPQHF
CDR3 DNA: TGTGCCAGTAGTATAGTAGGGGGCCGTCAGCCCCAGCATTTT

clone size: once
J gene: TRBJ2-3
D gene: TRBD2
V gene: TRBV11-3
CDR3 protein: CASSLGGTSADTQYF
CDR3 DNA: TGTGCCAGCAGCTTAGGAGGGACTAGCGCAGATACGCAGTATTTT

clone size: NA
J gene: TRBJ1-6
D gene: NA
V gene: TRBV14
CDR3 protein: CASSQDMRYSPLHF
CDR3 DNA: TGTGCCAGCAGCCAAGATATGAGATATTCACCCCTCCACTTT

clone size: NA
J gene: TRBJ2-7
D gene: NA
V gene: TRBV27
CDR3 protein: CASSWGGSYEQYF
CDR3 DNA: TGTGCCAGCAGTTGGGGCGGCTCCTACGAGCAGTACTTC

clone size: few
J gene: TRBJ2-7
D gene: TRBD2
V gene: TRBV29-1
CDR3 protein: CSLGLAGGYEQYF
CDR3 DNA: TGCAGTCTAGGACTAGCGGGAGGGTACGAGCAGTACTTC

clone size: NA
J gene: TRBJ1-2
D gene: NA
V gene: TRBV6-5
CDR3 protein: CASSSRGQPEGYGYTF
CDR3 DNA: TGTGCCAGCAGTTCCCGTGGACAGCCTGAAGGCTATGGCTACACCTTC

clone size: NA
J gene: TRBJ2-1
D gene: NA
V gene: TRBV7-2
CDR3 protein: CASSLVGIYNNEQFF
CDR3 DNA: TGTGCCAGCAGCTTAGTCGGGATTTATAACAATGAGCAGTTCTTC

clone size: NA
J gene: TRBJ1-1
D gene: TRBD1
V gene: TRBV27
CDR3 protein: CASSLSSGGFAEAFF
CDR3 DNA: TGTGCCAGCAGTTTATCCTCAGGGGGTTTCGCTGAAGCTTTCTTT

clone size: NA
J gene: TRBJ1-4
D gene: TRBD1
V gene: TRBV4-1
CDR3 protein: CASSQLQGEKLFF
CDR3 DNA: TGCGCCAGCAGCCAATTACAGGGGGAAAAACTGTTTTTT

clone size: NA
J gene: TRBJ1-5
D gene: NA
V gene: TRBV19
CDR3 protein: CASSTSDSSNQPQHF
CDR3 DNA: TGTGCCAGTAGTACCTCGGACAGTAGCAATCAGCCCCAGCATTTT

clone size: NA
J gene: TRBJ2-7
D gene: NA
V gene: TRBV4-1
CDR3 protein: CASSQDNEQYF
CDR3 DNA: TGCGCCAGCAGCCAAGATAACGAGCAGTACTTC

clone size: few
J gene: TRBJ2-1
D gene: TRBD2
V gene: TRBV6-4
CDR3 protein: CASSALLTSGGLSSYNEQFF
CDR3 DNA: TGTGCCAGCAGTGCCCTCCTGACTAGCGGGGGCCTGAGCTCCTACAATGAGCAGTTCTTC

clone size: once
J gene: TRBJ2-7
D gene: TRBD2
V gene: TRBV19
CDR3 protein: CASSETGTSGRSSYEQYF
CDR3 DNA: TGTGCCAGTAGTGAAACCGGGACTAGCGGGAGGAGCTCCTACGAGCAGTACTTC

clone size: few
J gene: TRBJ1-2
D gene: TRBD1
V gene: TRBV10-3
CDR3 protein: CAISTGGYGYTF
CDR3 DNA: TGTGCCATCAGTACAGGGGGCTATGGCTACACCTTC

clone size: few
J gene: TRBJ2-3
D gene: TRBD2
V gene: TRBV29-1
CDR3 protein: CSVEGEPAGWYGTDTQYF
CDR3 DNA: TGCAGCGTTGAAGGCGAACCAGCGGGATGGTATGGCACAGATACGCAGTATTTT

clone size: NA
J gene: TRBJ1-5
D gene: TRBD1
V gene: TRBV6-5
CDR3 protein: CASSYSAGGNQPQHF
CDR3 DNA: TGTGCCAGCAGTTACTCGGCAGGGGGAAATCAGCCCCAGCATTTT

clone size: NA
J gene: TRBJ2-1
D gene: TRBD2
V gene: TRBV10-1
CDR3 protein: CASSSGLAGGPFWNEQFF
CDR3 DNA: TGCGCCAGCAGTTCGGGACTAGCGGGAGGGCCGTTTTGGAATGAGCAGTTCTTC

clone size: NA
J gene: TRBJ2-7
D gene: NA
V gene: TRBV7-2
CDR3 protein: CASSAIDSYEQYF
CDR3 DNA: TGTGCCAGCAGCGCAATAGACTCCTACGAGCAGTACTTC

clone size: once
J gene: TRBJ2-7
D gene: NA
V gene: TRBV7-9
CDR3 protein: CASTRTDYYEQYF
CDR3 DNA: TGTGCCAGCACCCGGACAGACTACTACGAGCAGTACTTC

clone size: few
J gene: TRBJ2-2
D gene: NA
V gene: TRBV6-1
CDR3 protein: CASSEGLGNTGELFF
CDR3 DNA: TGTGCCAGCAGTGAAGGACTAGGGAACACCGGGGAGCTGTTTTTT

clone size: few
J gene: TRBJ2-1
D gene: TRBD2
V gene: TRBV19
CDR3 protein: CASSILAGPGDEQFF
CDR3 DNA: TGTGCCAGTAGTATCCTAGCGGGACCAGGGGATGAGCAGTTCTTC

clone size: few
J gene: TRBJ2-7
D gene: NA
V gene: TRBV5-4
CDR3 protein: CASSLIGGHEQYF
CDR3 DNA: TGTGCCAGCAGCTTGATTGGGGGCCACGAGCAGTACTTC

clone size: few
J gene: TRBJ2-2
D gene: TRBD1
V gene: TRBV25-1
CDR3 protein: CATGTGMTGELFF
CDR3 DNA: TGTGCCACCGGGACAGGGATGACCGGGGAGCTGTTTTTT

clone size: few
J gene: TRBJ2-7
D gene: TRBD2
V gene: TRBV27
CDR3 protein: CASSFRGGSYEQYF
CDR3 DNA: TGTGCCAGCAGTTTTAGGGGCGGGAGCTACGAGCAGTACTTC

clone size: NA
J gene: TRBJ2-7
D gene: NA
V gene: TRBV7-6
CDR3 protein: CASSLTGSQLYEQYF
CDR3 DNA: TGTGCCAGCAGCTTAACCGGGAGTCAACTCTACGAGCAGTACTTC

clone size: NA
J gene: TRBJ1-3
D gene: NA
V gene: TRBV30
CDR3 protein: CAWSPDRGGGNTIYF
CDR3 DNA: TGTGCCTGGTCGCCGGACAGAGGCGGTGGAAACACCATATATTTT

clone size: NA
J gene: TRBJ2-7
D gene: NA
V gene: TRBV12-2
CDR3 protein: CASRLVGLAESYEQYF
CDR3 DNA: TGTGCAAGTCGCTTGGTTGGACTAGCGGAATCCTACGAGCAGTACTTC

clone size: NA
J gene: TRBJ2-3
D gene: TRBD2
V gene: TRBV15
CDR3 protein: CATSRDGLAGARGTQYF
CDR3 DNA: TGTGCCACCAGCAGAGATGGACTAGCGGGAGCTAGGGGTACGCAGTATTTT

clone size: few
J gene: TRBJ1-6
D gene: NA
V gene: TRBV6-5
CDR3 protein: CASSYSAGSRSPLHF
CDR3 DNA: TGTGCCAGCAGTTACTCTGCCGGGTCTCGGTCACCCCTCCACTTT

clone size: NA
J gene: TRBJ2-5
D gene: NA
V gene: TRBV6-5
CDR3 protein: CASSFGEFQETQYF
CDR3 DNA: TGTGCCAGCAGTTTCGGGGAATTCCAAGAGACCCAGTACTTC

clone size: NA
J gene: TRBJ2-7
D gene: TRBD1
V gene: TRBV27
CDR3 protein: CASSLYPGQGDEQYF
CDR3 DNA: TGTGCCAGCAGTTTATACCCTGGACAGGGGGACGAGCAGTACTTC

clone size: NA
J gene: TRBJ1-5
D gene: NA
V gene: TRBV28
CDR3 protein: CASSWIGGSQPQHF
CDR3 DNA: TGTGCCAGCAGTTGGATAGGTGGGAGTCAGCCCCAGCATTTT

clone size: once
J gene: TRBJ2-3
D gene: NA
V gene: TRBV6-1
CDR3 protein: CASRYPYRTDTQYF
CDR3 DNA: TGTGCCAGCAGGTACCCTTATCGGACAGATACGCAGTATTTT

clone size: NA
J gene: TRBJ2-7
D gene: NA
V gene: TRBV5-4
CDR3 protein: CASSLGGGTLYEQYF
CDR3 DNA: TGTGCCAGCAGCTTGGGGGGCGGGACGCTCTACGAGCAGTACTTC

clone size: few
J gene: TRBJ2-1
D gene: TRBD2
V gene: TRBV7-6
CDR3 protein: CASSLAGGEQFF
CDR3 DNA: TGTGCCAGCAGCTTAGCGGGAGGGGAGCAGTTCTTC

clone size: NA
J gene: TRBJ2-2
D gene: TRBD2
V gene: TRBV2
CDR3 protein: CASSIAGGFTGELFF
CDR3 DNA: TGTGCCAGCAGTATAGCGGGAGGGTTTACCGGGGAGCTGTTTTTT

clone size: NA
J gene: TRBJ2-7
D gene: NA
V gene: TRBV30
CDR3 protein: CAWKGGSSYEQYF
CDR3 DNA: TGTGCCTGGAAGGGTGGGAGCTCCTACGAGCAGTACTTC

clone size: NA
J gene: TRBJ2-4
D gene: TRBD2
V gene: TRBV6-5
CDR3 protein: CASQLAGGKNIQYF
CDR3 DNA: TGTGCCAGCCAACTAGCGGGAGGAAAAAACATTCAGTACTTC

clone size: NA
J gene: TRBJ1-1
D gene: TRBD1
V gene: TRBV7-9
CDR3 protein: CASRPDRGHEMNTEAFF
CDR3 DNA: TGTGCCAGCAGACCCGACAGGGGTCATGAAATGAACACTGAAGCTTTCTTT

clone size: NA
J gene: TRBJ1-4
D gene: TRBD1
V gene: TRBV14
CDR3 protein: CASSPHRGTNEKLFF
CDR3 DNA: TGTGCCAGCAGCCCGCACAGGGGGACTAATGAAAAACTGTTTTTT

clone size: NA
J gene: TRBJ1-2
D gene: NA
V gene: TRBV7-8
CDR3 protein: CASSLYGRGWGVAGYTF
CDR3 DNA: TGTGCCAGCAGCTTATACGGGCGAGGTTGGGGAGTGGCGGGCTACACCTTC

clone size: NA
J gene: TRBJ2-7
D gene: NA
V gene: TRBV30
CDR3 protein: CAWSGQGTYEQYF
CDR3 DNA: TGTGCCTGGAGTGGGCAGGGAACCTACGAGCAGTACTTC